This is a list of T cell receptor beta chains from one sample in a study of blood T cell repertoires in COVID-19. Only in-frame clones appear in the TCRdb table, and some are missing; sequencing was by immunoSEQ multiplex PCR. The table has around 280,000 clones, around 90% seen once. Sequencing was done on a sample of PBMCs or T cells enriched from blood (not recorded which). Receptor source: a young woman with acute COVID-19. The CDR3 runs from the conserved cysteine through the conserved F or W. The order of the fields is V gene, D gene, J gene, clone size, CDR3 DNA, CDR3 protein. D genes are given only for firm matches. Clone sizes are given selectively: once, few, many, or a class where the clone is expanded.

V: TRBV30; D: -; J: TRBJ1-6; size: -; DNA: TGTGCCTGGAATCTTGGACAGTTGGATAATTCACCCCTCCACTTT; CDR3: CAWNLGQLDNSPLHF
V: TRBV4-2; D: -; J: TRBJ2-2; size: -; DNA: TGTGCCAGCAGCCAAGATTACGGGGATGTGGGTTCCAACACCGGGGAGCTGTTTTTT; CDR3: CASSQDYGDVGSNTGELFF
V: TRBV7-9; D: -; J: TRBJ2-5; size: -; DNA: TGTGCCAGCAGCTCAGGGGCTCGGGAGACCCAGTACTTC; CDR3: CASSSGARETQYF
V: TRBV4-1; D: -; J: TRBJ1-2; size: few; DNA: TGCGCCAGCAGCCGAGAGACAGGTGGCTACACCTTC; CDR3: CASSRETGGYTF
V: TRBV28; D: -; J: TRBJ1-1; size: -; DNA: TGTGCCAGCAGTTTACTTGACAGAGATCACACTGAAGCTTTCTTT; CDR3: CASSLLDRDHTEAFF
V: TRBV19; D: -; J: TRBJ1-3; size: -; DNA: TGTGCCAGTAGTATAGGGGGCACTGGAAACACCATATATTTT; CDR3: CASSIGGTGNTIYF
V: TRBV18; D: TRBD1; J: TRBJ2-4; size: -; DNA: TGTGCCAGCTCACCGGGGACAGGGGGGGTCAAAAACATTCAGTACTTC; CDR3: CASSPGTGGVKNIQYF
V: TRBV28; D: TRBD1; J: TRBJ1-5; size: -; DNA: TGTGCCAGCAGTTCGACAGGGGACTTCCAGCCCCAGCATTTT; CDR3: CASSSTGDFQPQHF
V: TRBV5-5; D: -; J: TRBJ1-6; size: -; DNA: TGTGCCAGCAGCTCTAGTACCTCCTATAATTCACCCCTCCACTTT; CDR3: CASSSSTSYNSPLHF
V: TRBV19; D: -; J: TRBJ1-6; size: -; DNA: TGTGCCAGTAGTATCCGAGAGTATAATTCACCCCTCCACTTT; CDR3: CASSIREYNSPLHF
V: TRBV7-9; D: -; J: TRBJ1-1; size: -; DNA: TGTGCCAGCAGCTTAGTCTTTCGGGACACTGAAGCTTTCTTT; CDR3: CASSLVFRDTEAFF
V: TRBV7-6; D: TRBD1; J: TRBJ2-6; size: -; DNA: TGTGCCAGCAGCTTAGATATGGCGCCCTCAGGGGGCCCTGGGGCCAACGTCCTGACTTTC; CDR3: CASSLDMAPSGGPGANVLTF
V: TRBV30; D: TRBD1; J: TRBJ1-1; size: -; DNA: TGTGCCTGGAGTGAGGAGACAGGGGGGGACACTGAAGCTTTCTTT; CDR3: CAWSEETGGDTEAFF
V: TRBV5-4; D: TRBD1; J: TRBJ2-1; size: -; DNA: TGTGCCAGCAGCTTACCTTTACGGGACAGGAAAAGCTACAATGAGCAGTTCTTC; CDR3: CASSLPLRDRKSYNEQFF
V: TRBV5-1; D: -; J: TRBJ1-2; size: -; DNA: TGCGCCAGCAGCTCGGAAGGGAGGGGCTACACCTTC; CDR3: CASSSEGRGYTF